Below, 5 T cell receptor beta chains from the same sample are listed, as sequenced in a study of regulatory T cells in long-lasting Graves disease. The TCR beta library used iRepertoire HTBI primers with Arm-PCR amplification of CDR3. Using its own MiXCR run on the multiplex PCR reads, TCRdb lists one record per CDR3 protein. This table has under 250,000 distinct CDR3 sequences, 20% appearing once. Noted time point: newly diagnosed GD, antithyroid drugs for less than 3 months. Researchers made the TCR library from RNA that was extracted from PBMCs. The specimen comprised peripheral blood mononuclear cells (PBMCs), sampled at new diagnosis, from a patient treated with antithyroid drugs. The receptor source for this set is a female donor with Graves disease.

CDR3 loop: CASRAGGLQETQYF. The DNA of the CDR3 is TGTGCCAGCAGGGCGGGCGGACTCCAAGAGACCCAGTACTTC. The chain joins TRBV6-2 or TRBV6-3 to TRBJ2-5; D perhaps matches TRBD2 (5 bases). Trimming cost V 6 bases and J 1 base, with 12 bases left between them. This CDR3 is built from 14 residues. The V gene's germline CDR1 is MNHEY and CDR2 SVGEGT.

The V call is TRBV6-9, the J call TRBJ1-1; 7 bases agree with TRBD1. V was clipped by 3 bases and J by 5 bases; unmatched bases: 9. There are 15 residues in the CDR3. Germline CDR1 is MNHGY and CDR2 is SVAAGI. The CDR3 region has the DNA TGTGCCAGCAGTTACTCAGAGGGGGCAGGGACTGAAGCTTTCTTT. Its translation: CASSYSEGAGTEAFF.

The chain couples TRBV11-2 to TRBJ2-5, with 12 bases fitting TRBD2. Germline V gene lookup returns CDR1 SGHAT and CDR2 FQNNGV. The J segment lost 2 bases and the V segment lost 5 bases, leaving 9 bases of the junction unmatched. The CDR3 is 17 amino acids. DNA of the CDR3: TGTGCCAGCAGCAGAGACGGGCTAGCGGGGGGGCAAGAGACCCAGTACTTC. This sequence encodes CASSRDGLAGGQETQYF.

This clonotype was counted many times. The chain carries TRBV7-3 and TRBJ2-1, with 12 bases identical to TRBD2. The J segment lost 7 bases and the V segment lost 3 bases, leaving 4 bases of the junction unmatched. CDR3 length equals 15 residues. Germline V gene data show CDR1 as SGHTA and CDR2 as FQGTGA. CDR3 in amino acids: CASSFGLAGLNEQFF. The CDR3 coding sequence is TGTGCCAGCAGCTTCGGACTAGCGGGACTAAATGAGCAGTTCTTC.

This clonotype was counted ten times or more. This chain's CDR3 is CASSQTEDYGYTF. The CDR3 coding sequence is TGTGCCAGCAGCCAGACAGAAGACTATGGCTACACCTTC. V and J are TRBV3-1 and TRBJ1-2, with D perhaps TRBD1 (5 bases). Per germline, CDR1 LGHDT and CDR2 YNNKEL (reference sequence). CDR3 length: 13 amino acids. Trimming took 3 bases from V and 3 from J, leaving 8 bases between them. The full variable domain, with the rest looked up from reference TRBV3-1 and TRBJ1-2, is DTAVSQTPKYLVTQMGNDKSIKCEQNLGHDTMYWYKQDSKKFLKIMFSYNNKELIINETVPNRFSPKSPDKAHLNLHINSLELGDSAVYFCASSQTEDYGYTFGSGTRLTVV.